Below are 10 T cell receptor beta chains sequenced from a single sample in a study of T cell changes during pregnancy in multiple sclerosis. The table came from immunoSEQ multiplex PCR; TCRdb's copy has only in-frame clones and leaves some out. The sample yields 30,000 to 50,000 clones, around 93% seen once. The sequencing here drew on CD4+ T cells from peripheral blood mononuclear cells, taken after pregnancy. All receptors derive from a female donor with multiple sclerosis, enrolled in a pregnancy study.

V gene TRBV27 combines with J gene TRBJ2-7; weak D call: TRBD2 (5 bases). Trimming cost V 3 bases and J 0 bases, with 6 bases left between them. The CDR3 extends over 13 amino acids. The germline V gene has CDR1 MNHEY and CDR2 SMNVEV (reference sequence). The CDR3 nucleotides are TGTGCCAGCAGTTTGAGGGTCTCCTACGAGCAGTACTTC. It encodes CASSLRVSYEQYF.

The rearrangement uses TRBV5-4 and TRBJ1-6; 7 nucleotides match TRBD1. Germline CDR1 and CDR2: SGHNT and YYREEE (reference sequence). The V gene end was trimmed by 0 bases and the J gene end by 8 bases; junction bases not matched to a gene: 2. This CDR3 comprises 14 residues. The CDR3 sequence is CASSLEQGHSPLHF. The CDR3 DNA follows: TGTGCCAGCAGCTTGGAACAGGGGCATTCACCCCTCCACTTT.

This chain joins TRBV15 and TRBJ1-5; D gene uncertain. V lost 2 bases to trimming and J lost 4 bases, with 3 bases between them. The CDR3 covers 12 residues. Germline CDR1 reads LNHNV; CDR2 reads YYDKDF (reference sequence). This CDR3 reads CATSRLNQPQHF. DNA for the CDR3: TGTGCCACCAGCAGACTAAATCAGCCCCAGCATTTT.

This clone was observed a single time. The chain couples TRBV5-1 to TRBJ2-7; 8 bases line up with TRBD1. The CDR3 is 15 residues long. CDR1 is SGHRS, CDR2 YFSETQ, per germline. The V segment lost 0 bases and the J segment 1 base; nucleotides outside the gene matches: 3. The CDR3 reads CASSLGRDRSYEQYF. As DNA, the CDR3 is TGCGCCAGCAGCTTGGGGAGGGACAGGTCCTACGAGCAGTACTTC. The variable domain in full, with the rest retrieved from reference TRBV5-1 and TRBJ2-7, is KAGVTQTPRYLIKTRGQQVTLSCSPISGHRSVSWYQQTPGQGLQFLFEYFSETQRNKGNFPGRFSGRQFSNSRSEMNVSTLELGDSALYLCASSLGRDRSYEQYFGPGTRLTVT.

V is TRBV10-3 and J is TRBJ2-3, with 7 bases matching TRBD1. The V gene's germline CDR1 is ENHRY and CDR2 SYGVKD. The CDR3 covers 15 residues. V shed 5 bases and J 0 bases; nucleotides not matched to a gene: 5. Written as DNA, the CDR3 is TGTGCCATCAGTCCGACGGGACAGAGCACAGATACGCAGTATTTT. This translates into CAISPTGQSTDTQYF.

This chain uses TRBV10-1 with TRBJ1-6, with D perhaps TRBD1 (5 bases). The CDR3 is made up of 13 amino acids. Germline assignment: CDR1 WNHNN and CDR2 SYGVQD (reference sequence). Trimming took off 6 bases at V and 5 bases at J, with 8 bases between the two ends. The CDR3 is CASSPGNNSPLHF. The CDR3 nucleotides read TGCGCCAGCAGCCCAGGGAATAATTCACCCCTCCACTTT.

The genes are TRBV15 and TRBJ1-4; 7 nucleotides agree with TRBD1. V lost 5 bases and J lost 16; bases outside the gene matches: 13. Germline CDR1 reads LNHNV; CDR2 reads YYDKDF (reference sequence). This CDR3 is 13 amino acids long. The CDR3 bases are TGTGCCACCAGCCGAGGACTTCCGGGACAGCGGTTTTTT. Amino acids: CATSRGLPGQRFF. The full variable domain, completed using reference TRBV15 and TRBJ1-4, is DAMVIQNPRYQVTQFGKPVTLSCSQTLNHNVMYWYQQKSSQAPKLLFHYYDKDFNNEADTPDNFQSRRPNTSFCFLDIRSPGLGDTAMYLCATSRGLPGQRFFGSGTQLSVL.

The gene calls are TRBV6-5 and TRBJ1-2; D gene ambiguous. The V end lost 0 bases, the J end lost 7 bases, and 9 bases lay between the germline ends. Per germline, CDR1 MNHEY and CDR2 SVGAGI. This CDR3 has 13 residues. CDR3 residues: CASSYSDRGGYTF. The CDR3 coding sequence is TGTGCCAGCAGTTACTCCGACCGCGGTGGCTACACCTTC.

This clone appeared once. The rearrangement uses TRBV6-5 and TRBJ1-3; TRBD1 is a possible D gene (5 bases). The CDR3 runs 13 residues. The germline V and J ends were trimmed by 7 bases and 3 bases, with 10 bases remaining between them. Germline CDR1 and CDR2: MNHEY and SVGAGI. The DNA of the CDR3 is TGTGCCAGCACGGCAGGGCGTGGAAACACCATATATTTT. Translation gives CASTAGRGNTIYF.

This chain joins TRBV6-5 and TRBJ1-5; TRBD1 is a possible D gene (5 bases). The CDR3 runs 15 residues. The ends were cut back, 0 bases at V and 7 bases at J, with 13 bases in the middle. Germline lookup yields CDR1 MNHEY and CDR2 SVGAGI. The CDR3 loop is CASSYSQGGTQPQHF. CDR3 coding DNA: TGTGCCAGCAGTTACTCTCAGGGAGGTACCCAGCCCCAGCATTTT.